Only one count was recorded for the clone carrying this T cell receptor (beta chain). Its target is unknown. This record belongs to a study of graft-versus-host responses after intestinal transplantation. Study-level information: Recipients got multivisceral, liver-intestinal, or isolated intestinal transplants. Anti-thymocyte globulin induction, then tacrolimus and steroids for about 3 years, went to all recipients.

Study results and limitations: Patients who carried graft-donor T cell macrochimerism also had high graft-versus-host to host-versus-graft clonal ratios in their allografts. Researchers found GvH clones in recipient marrow, and some showed up first in ileum or blood.

Trimming cost V 1 base and J 3 bases; bases outside gene matches: 7. Germline assignment: CDR1 SGHVS and CDR2 FQNEAQ. The CDR3 has 16 amino acids. Clones were sequenced by immunoSEQ multiplex PCR, and TCRdb holds only the in-frame ones, with some missing. In the table there are roughly 75,000 clones, 91% of which are singletons. The sequenced sample was unstimulated CD4+ T cells sorted from spleen or lymph node cells, obtained before intestinal transplant. This receptor was taken from a human donor who received an intestinal transplant. The chain couples TRBV7-8 to TRBJ1-2, with 8 positions matching TRBD1. The CDR3 reads CASSLEADRAHYGYTF. DNA of the CDR3: TGTGCCAGCAGCTTAGAAGCGGACAGGGCCCACTATGGCTACACCTTC.